These 26 T cell receptor beta chains were all obtained from the same sample, sequenced in a study of blood T cell repertoires in COVID-19. Measured with immunoSEQ multiplex PCR; TCRdb has only the in-frame clones, and not every one. The sample lists 20,000 or so clones; 91% were seen once. The sequenced sample was peripheral blood. Receptors originate from a human donor in a cohort sampled during active COVID-19.

The CDR3 region has the DNA TGTGCCAGCAGCCAAGGTTTGCAGGGGGCATGGGAGCAGTACGTC. This codes for CASSQGLQGAWEQYV. The chain has TRBV3-1 (or the pseudogene TRBV3-2) and TRBJ2-7; the match to TRBD1 covers 8 bases. CDR1 LGHDT and CDR2 YNNKEL come from the germline V gene (reference sequence). CDR3 length: 15 residues. The V segment lost 1 base and the J segment 7 bases; nucleotides outside the gene matches: 9.

The J gene is TRBJ1-2, the V gene TRBV7-8; perhaps TRBD1 as D (6 bases). The V gene lost 2 bases and the J gene lost 8 bases, with 18 bases spanning the gap. The CDR3 loop spans 15 amino acids. The V gene's germline CDR1 is SGHVS and CDR2 FQNEAQ. The CDR3 is CASSLNYGGQGGYTF. The CDR3 nucleotides read TGTGCCAGCAGCTTAAATTACGGGGGGCAGGGAGGCTACACCTTC.

The rearrangement links TRBV28 to TRBJ1-5; no definite D call. Trimming removed 1 base from V and 6 bases from J, with 10 bases in between. The CDR3 totals 14 residues. Germline V gene data show CDR1 as MDHEN and CDR2 as SYDVKM. The CDR3 nucleotides are TGTGCCAGCAGTTTATCGCCCCCTAGTCAGCCCCAGCATTTT. As protein: CASSLSPPSQPQHF.

The chain employs TRBV3-1 (or the pseudogene TRBV3-2) and TRBJ2-3; D unclear. The germline V gene encodes CDR1 LGHDT and CDR2 YNNKEL (reference sequence). This CDR3 spans 14 amino acids. Trimming pared 2 bases from V and 1 base from J, leaving 7 bases between. CDR3 region: CASSQPLGTDTQYF. CDR3 nucleotide sequence: TGTGCCAGCAGCCAACCCCTAGGCACAGATACGCAGTATTTT.

The V and J genes are TRBV10-3 and TRBJ2-7, with D perhaps matching TRBD1 (6 bases). V lost 0 bases and J 0 bases, leaving 18 bases between the germline ends. The CDR3 has 18 amino acids. Germline loops: CDR1 ENHRY, CDR2 SYGVKD. CDR3 sequence: CAISESQVAGQLSYEQYF. DNA for the CDR3: TGTGCCATCAGTGAGTCTCAAGTAGCTGGACAGCTCTCCTACGAGCAGTACTTC.

This clone was observed a single time. This chain links TRBV19 with TRBJ1-2; D is uncertain. Germline CDR1 and CDR2: LNHDA and SQIVND (reference sequence). CDR3 length: 13 residues. CDR3 DNA sequence: TGTGCTACTCACGAACCTGCAGGTGATGGCTACACCTTC. Its protein product is CATHEPAGDGYTF.

In nucleotides, the CDR3 is TGTGCCAGCAGCTTCTCCGGGACAGTTAACACCGGGGAGCTGTTTTTT. Its protein product is CASSFSGTVNTGELFF. V usage is TRBV11-2 and J usage is TRBJ2-2; the match to TRBD1 covers 7 bases. The trim removed 3 bases at V and 2 bases at J, leaving 6 bases unmatched. CDR1 and CDR2 from the germline V gene are SGHAT and FQNNGV. There are 16 residues in the CDR3.

The chain couples TRBV10-3 to TRBJ2-1, with 10 nucleotides matching TRBD1. The CDR3 is 15 amino acids. Losses at the gene ends were 6 bases for V and 2 bases for J; bases not matched to a gene: 4. CDR1 is ENHRY and CDR2 is SYGVKD in the germline V gene. The CDR3 region has the DNA TGTGCCATCAGCTACGGACAGGGGGCCTACAATGAGCAGTTCTTC. Translating it yields CAISYGQGAYNEQFF.

This clone was counted a few times. J is TRBJ2-5 and V is TRBV4-2; 13 nucleotides match TRBD2. The CDR3 loop spans 19 amino acids. In germline, CDR1 is LGHNA, CDR2 YNFKEQ. The V and J ends lost 4 bases and 5 bases, in that order; junction bases with no gene match: 16. The CDR3 reads CASSLRLGTSGGADETQYF. The DNA for the CDR3 is TGTGCCAGCAGCCTAAGACTTGGCACTAGCGGGGGGGCGGACGAGACCCAGTACTTC.

The chain has TRBV18 and TRBJ2-3; D uncertain. The germline gives CDR1 KGHSH, CDR2 LQKENI. The CDR3 is made up of 12 amino acids. V lost 3 bases to trimming and J lost 6 bases, with 7 bases between them. This chain's CDR3 is CASSPDTDTQYF. CDR3 coding DNA: TGTGCCAGCTCACCCGATACTGATACGCAGTATTTT.

V usage is TRBV7-9 and J usage is TRBJ1-4, with a tentative D call TRBD1 (6 bases). V lost 3 bases and J lost 8, with 13 bases in between. The CDR3 totals 14 residues. Germline values: CDR1 SEHNR, CDR2 FQNEAQ (reference sequence). The CDR3: CASSFSGGREKLFF. In DNA form, the CDR3 reads TGTGCCAGCAGCTTTTCTGGGGGCCGGGAAAAACTGTTTTTT. Based on the CDR3 plus reference TRBV7-9 and TRBJ1-4, the full variable domain is DTGVSQNPRHKITKRGQNVTFRCDPISEHNRLYWYRQTLGQGPEFLTYFQNEAQLEKSRLLSDRFSAERPKGSFSTLEIQRTEQGDSAMYLCASSFSGGREKLFFGSGTQLSVL.

The J gene is TRBJ2-4, the V gene TRBV10-3; 9 bases fit TRBD1. Trimming took 8 bases from V and 2 from J; bases not matched to a gene: 1. This CDR3 has 13 residues. CDR1 is ENHRY and CDR2 is SYGVKD in the germline V gene. The CDR3 spells CAIGTGPKNIQYF. The CDR3 DNA follows: TGTGCCATCGGGACAGGGCCCAAAAACATTCAGTACTTC.

The V call is TRBV18, the J call TRBJ1-1; 9 nucleotides line up with TRBD1. With 2 bases clipped from V and 6 bases from J, the junction kept 4 bases outside the gene matches. The CDR3 covers 14 residues. Germline V gene lookup returns CDR1 KGHSH and CDR2 LQKENI. The CDR3 sequence is CASSPNRDRAEAFF. CDR3 in DNA: TGTGCCAGCTCACCAAACCGGGACAGGGCTGAAGCTTTCTTT.

This chain links TRBV7-2 with TRBJ1-4; TRBD1 aligns across 7 bases. The junction had 7 bases not matched to a gene; V was cut back by 3 bases and J by 3 bases. The germline CDR1 and CDR2 sequences are SGHTA and FQGNSA. The CDR3 sequence is 16 residues long. The CDR3 nucleotides read TGTGCCAGCAGCTTCCACCGACAGGGCCCTAATGAAAAACTGTTTTTT. The encoded protein is CASSFHRQGPNEKLFF.

The chain employs TRBV6-2 or TRBV6-3 and TRBJ2-1; 7 positions match TRBD2. The CDR3 is 15 amino acids. V dropped 2 bases and J dropped 4; count of bases not matched to a gene: 5. Germline-derived CDR1 and CDR2 are MNHEY and SVGEGT. The CDR3 reads CASSYGGGPYNEQFF. As DNA, the CDR3 is TGTGCCAGCAGTTACGGGGGAGGGCCGTACAATGAGCAGTTCTTC.

The chain couples TRBV4-1 to TRBJ1-2, with D tentatively TRBD1 (5 bases). Trimming shortened V by 5 bases and J by 1 base, and 20 bases separated the two germline ends. CDR1 MGHRA and CDR2 YSYEKL come from the germline V gene. The CDR3 totals 17 residues. The CDR3 DNA reads TGCGCCAGCAGCAAAACCGGGACTCCTATGGGTAACTATGGCTACACCTTC. Encoded protein: CASSKTGTPMGNYGYTF.

The chain recombines TRBV19 with TRBJ1-2; 8 bases match TRBD1. This CDR3 has 16 amino acids. From germline, CDR1 is LNHDA and CDR2 SQIVND (reference sequence). V trimming: 3 bases; J trimming: 1 base; junction bases outside the gene matches: 7. The chain's CDR3 is CASSIYGTGDNYGYTF. The CDR3 DNA sequence: TGTGCCAGTAGTATTTATGGGACAGGCGATAACTATGGCTACACCTTC.

The rearrangement joins TRBV19 to TRBJ2-3, with D perhaps matching TRBD1 (6 bases). The CDR3 is 13 amino acids. Germline CDR1 and CDR2: LNHDA and SQIVND (reference sequence). V was shortened by 7 bases and J by 1 base, with 9 bases between the two germline ends. CDR3 DNA sequence: TGTGCCAGTAAGAGACAGGGCACAGATACGCAGTATTTT. It is translated as CASKRQGTDTQYF.

The CDR3 reads CASSPGSNQPQHF. The DNA of the CDR3 is TGTGCCAGCAGCCCCGGGAGCAATCAGCCCCAGCATTTT. The V and J genes are TRBV11-3 and TRBJ1-5; D is unresolved. The CDR3 length is 13 residues. V was cut by 5 bases and J by 1 base, with 6 bases left in between. Germline V gene lookup returns CDR1 SGHNT and CDR2 YENEEA.

The rearrangement links TRBV9 to TRBJ2-5; D perhaps matches TRBD2 (5 bases). Trimming took off 2 bases at V and 1 base at J, with 12 bases between the two ends. The CDR3 length is 15 residues. Germline assignment: CDR1 SGDLS and CDR2 YYNGEE. CDR3: CASSVDLGSQETQYF. For the CDR3, the DNA is TGTGCCAGCAGCGTGGACCTAGGGAGCCAAGAGACCCAGTACTTC.

The V and J genes are TRBV5-1 and TRBJ1-2; D is unresolved. V was shortened by 0 bases and J by 3 bases, with 6 bases between the two germline ends. Germline V gives CDR1 SGHRS, CDR2 YFSETQ. CDR3 size: 13 residues. The CDR3 DNA is TGCGCCAGCAGCTTGGTCCTAGACTATGGCTACACCTTC. The encoded protein is CASSLVLDYGYTF.

DNA of the CDR3: TGTGCCACCAGTGATGAGGGGACTAGCGGGAGGGCTGCTCTTACCCCCCCCTACAATGAGCAGTTCTTC. It yields the protein CATSDEGTSGRAALTPPYNEQFF. This chain connects TRBV24-1 to TRBJ2-1; 16 bases agree with TRBD2. The CDR3 is made up of 23 amino acids. V was pared by 3 bases and J by 2 bases, with 18 bases of the junction left unmatched. Germline V lookup: CDR1 KGHDR, CDR2 SFDVKD.

CDR3: CASSTSSYNEQFF. CDR3 nucleotides: TGTGCCAGCAGCACGAGCTCCTACAATGAGCAGTTCTTC. V gene TRBV6-4 combines with J gene TRBJ2-1, with unresolved D. CDR3 length: 13 residues. The germline V gene encodes CDR1 MRHNA and CDR2 SNTAGT. V was trimmed by 6 bases and J by 0 bases, leaving 6 bases between them.

The chain employs TRBV7-9 and TRBJ2-3; D gene ambiguous. The CDR3 is 16 residues long. V shed 0 bases and J shed 5 bases, with 15 bases lying between them. Germline V gene lookup returns CDR1 SEHNR and CDR2 FQNEAQ (reference sequence). The CDR3 sequence: CASSLAVARLLDTQYF. The CDR3 region has the DNA TGTGCCAGCAGCTTAGCGGTGGCTAGGCTGCTAGATACGCAGTATTTT.

The gene calls are TRBV15 and TRBJ2-7, with 12 nucleotides matching TRBD2. Germline lookup yields CDR1 LNHNV and CDR2 YYDKDF (reference sequence). V trimming: 0 bases; J trimming: 0 bases; junction bases outside the gene matches: 6. The CDR3 spans 18 residues. CDR3 nucleotides: TGTGCCACCAGCAGAGATCCTAGCGGGGGGGATAGCTCCTACGAGCAGTACTTC. It is translated as CATSRDPSGGDSSYEQYF.

DNA of the CDR3: TGTGCCAGCAGCCGTGCGGGGAACTATGGCTACACCTTC. Its translation is CASSRAGNYGYTF. The genes are TRBV6-2 or TRBV6-3 and TRBJ1-2; D is unresolved. The CDR3 runs 13 residues. Looked up from germline, CDR1 is MNHEY and CDR2 is SVGEGT. Trimming left V 6 bases short and J 2 bases short, with 10 bases between.